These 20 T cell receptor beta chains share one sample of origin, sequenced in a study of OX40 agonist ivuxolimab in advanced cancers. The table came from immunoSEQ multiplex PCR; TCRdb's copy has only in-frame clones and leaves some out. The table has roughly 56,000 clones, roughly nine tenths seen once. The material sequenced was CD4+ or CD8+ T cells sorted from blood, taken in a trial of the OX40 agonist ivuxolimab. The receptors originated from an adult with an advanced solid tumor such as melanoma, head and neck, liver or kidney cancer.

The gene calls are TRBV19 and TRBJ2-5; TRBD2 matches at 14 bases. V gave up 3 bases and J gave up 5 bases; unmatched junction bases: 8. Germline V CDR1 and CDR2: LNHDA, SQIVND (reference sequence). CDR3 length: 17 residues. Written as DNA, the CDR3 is TGTGCCAGTAGTATTCCCTCGACTAGCGGGGGGGGCGAGACCCAGTACTTC. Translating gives CASSIPSTSGGGETQYF.

The CDR3 nucleotides are TGTGCCAGCACCTTTGGTGGTAGAGGCGAAGCTTTCTTT. As protein: CASTFGGRGEAFF. This chain uses TRBV28 with TRBJ1-1; D call uncertain. The germline V and J ends were trimmed by 7 bases and 8 bases, with 17 bases remaining between them. Germline lookup yields CDR1 MDHEN and CDR2 SYDVKM. The CDR3 consists of 13 residues.

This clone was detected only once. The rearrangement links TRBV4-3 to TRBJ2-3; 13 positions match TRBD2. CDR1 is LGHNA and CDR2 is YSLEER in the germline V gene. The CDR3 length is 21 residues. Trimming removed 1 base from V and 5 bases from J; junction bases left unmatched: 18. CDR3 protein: CASSQGKDVGTSGVVIDTQYF. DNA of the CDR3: TGCGCCAGCAGCCAAGGAAAAGATGTGGGGACTAGCGGGGTTGTTATAGATACGCAGTATTTT.

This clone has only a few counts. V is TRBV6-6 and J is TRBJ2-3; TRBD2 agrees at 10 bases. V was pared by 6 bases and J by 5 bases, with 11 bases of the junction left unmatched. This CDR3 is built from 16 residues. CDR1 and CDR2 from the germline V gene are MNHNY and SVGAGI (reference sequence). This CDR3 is CASSPISGGNRDTQYF. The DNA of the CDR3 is TGTGCCAGCAGCCCCATTAGCGGGGGGAATCGAGATACGCAGTATTTT.

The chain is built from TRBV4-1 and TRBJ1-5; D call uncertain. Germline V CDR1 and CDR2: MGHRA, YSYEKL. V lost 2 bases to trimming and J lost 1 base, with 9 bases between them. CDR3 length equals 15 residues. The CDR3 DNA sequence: TGCGCCAGCAGCCAAACCGAAAAGAGCAATCAGCCCCAGCATTTT. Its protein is CASSQTEKSNQPQHF.

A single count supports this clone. CDR3 protein: CASSFGGQLKNIQYF. In DNA form, the CDR3 reads TGTGCCAGCAGTTTTGGGGGACAGCTCAAAAACATTCAGTACTTC. The V gene is TRBV27, the J gene TRBJ2-4; 7 bases match TRBD1. CDR3 length: 15 amino acids. The V gene's germline CDR1 is MNHEY and CDR2 SMNVEV (reference sequence). The V segment lost 3 bases and the J segment 3 bases; nucleotides outside the gene matches: 5.

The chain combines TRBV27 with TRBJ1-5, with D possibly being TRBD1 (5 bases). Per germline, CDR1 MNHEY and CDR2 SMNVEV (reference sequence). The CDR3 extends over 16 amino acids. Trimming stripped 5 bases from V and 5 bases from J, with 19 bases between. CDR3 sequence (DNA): TGTGCCAGCAGTCCCTCGACCGGGGCGCGGGATCAGCCCCAGCATTTT. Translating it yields CASSPSTGARDQPQHF.

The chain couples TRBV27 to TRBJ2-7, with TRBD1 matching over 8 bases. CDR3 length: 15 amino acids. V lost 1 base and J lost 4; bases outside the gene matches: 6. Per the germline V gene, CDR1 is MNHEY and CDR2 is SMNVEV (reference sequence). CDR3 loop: CASSLFRDRFYEQYF. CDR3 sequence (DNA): TGTGCCAGCAGTTTATTCCGGGACAGGTTTTACGAGCAGTACTTC.

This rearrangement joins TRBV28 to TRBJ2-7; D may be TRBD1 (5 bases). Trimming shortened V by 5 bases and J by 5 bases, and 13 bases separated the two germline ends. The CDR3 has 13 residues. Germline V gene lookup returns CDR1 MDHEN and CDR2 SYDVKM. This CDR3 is CASSPGNVHEQYF. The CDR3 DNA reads TGTGCCAGCAGTCCAGGGAACGTCCACGAGCAGTACTTC.

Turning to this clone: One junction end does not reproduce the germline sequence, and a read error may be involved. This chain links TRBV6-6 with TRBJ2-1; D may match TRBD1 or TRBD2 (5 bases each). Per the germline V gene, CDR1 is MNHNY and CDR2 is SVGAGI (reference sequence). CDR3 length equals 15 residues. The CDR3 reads CASRGARGSYSEQFF. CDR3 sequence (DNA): TGTGCCAGCAGGGGAGCTCGGGGCTCCTACAGTGAGCAGTTCTTC.

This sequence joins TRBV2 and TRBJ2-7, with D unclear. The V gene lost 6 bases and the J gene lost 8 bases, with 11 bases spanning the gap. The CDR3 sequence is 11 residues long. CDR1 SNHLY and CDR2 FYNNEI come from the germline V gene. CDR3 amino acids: CASRGTVKQYF. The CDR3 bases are TGTGCCAGCAGGGGCACAGTCAAGCAGTACTTC.

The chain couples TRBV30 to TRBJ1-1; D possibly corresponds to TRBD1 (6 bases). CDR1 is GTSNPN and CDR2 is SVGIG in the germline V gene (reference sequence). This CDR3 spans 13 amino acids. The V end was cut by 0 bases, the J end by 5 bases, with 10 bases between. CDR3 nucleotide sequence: TGTGCCTGGAGTGTAGGGGGGTTGACTGAAGCTTTCTTT. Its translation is CAWSVGGLTEAFF. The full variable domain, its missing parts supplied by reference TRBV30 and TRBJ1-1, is SQTIHQWPATLVQPVGSPLSLECTVEGTSNPNLYWYRQAAGRGLQLLFYSVGIGQISSEVPQNLSASRPQDRQFILSSKKLLLSDSGFYLCAWSVGGLTEAFFGQGTRLTVV.

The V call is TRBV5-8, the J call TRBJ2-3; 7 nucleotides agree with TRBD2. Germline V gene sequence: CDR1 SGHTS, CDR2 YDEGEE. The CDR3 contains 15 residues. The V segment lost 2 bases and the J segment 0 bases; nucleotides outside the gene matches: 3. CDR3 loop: CASSFWRESTDTQYF. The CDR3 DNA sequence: TGTGCCAGCAGCTTCTGGCGGGAGAGCACAGATACGCAGTATTTT.

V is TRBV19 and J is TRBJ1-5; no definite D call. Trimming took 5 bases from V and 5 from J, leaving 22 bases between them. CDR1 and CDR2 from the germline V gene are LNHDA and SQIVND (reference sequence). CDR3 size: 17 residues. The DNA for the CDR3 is TGTGCCAGTAGTGCCCACGGGGTGGTCAAGAGCGATCAGCCCCAGCATTTT. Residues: CASSAHGVVKSDQPQHF.

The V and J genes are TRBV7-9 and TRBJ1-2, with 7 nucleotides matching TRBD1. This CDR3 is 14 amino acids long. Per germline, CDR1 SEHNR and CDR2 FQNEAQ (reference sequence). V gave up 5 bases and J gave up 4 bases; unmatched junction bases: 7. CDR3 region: CASSAPGTAYGYTF. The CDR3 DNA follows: TGTGCCAGCAGCGCACCCGGGACAGCCTATGGCTACACCTTC.

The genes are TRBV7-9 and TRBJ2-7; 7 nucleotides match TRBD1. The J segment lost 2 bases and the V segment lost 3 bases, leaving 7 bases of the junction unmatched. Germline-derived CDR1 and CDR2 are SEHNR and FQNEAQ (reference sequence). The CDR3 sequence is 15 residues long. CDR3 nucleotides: TGTGCCAGCAGCTTCCCCGGGACAGCCGCCTACGAGCAGTACTTC. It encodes CASSFPGTAAYEQYF.

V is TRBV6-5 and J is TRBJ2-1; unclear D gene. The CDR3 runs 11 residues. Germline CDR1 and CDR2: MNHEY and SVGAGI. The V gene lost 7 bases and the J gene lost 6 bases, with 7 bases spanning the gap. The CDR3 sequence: CASKLRNEQFF. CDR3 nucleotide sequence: TGTGCCAGCAAACTACGCAATGAGCAGTTCTTC.

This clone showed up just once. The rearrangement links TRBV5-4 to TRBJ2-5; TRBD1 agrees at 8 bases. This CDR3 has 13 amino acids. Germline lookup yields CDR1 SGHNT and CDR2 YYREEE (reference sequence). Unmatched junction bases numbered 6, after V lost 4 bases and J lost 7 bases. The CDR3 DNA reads TGTGCCAGCAGCCCTCAGGGGGCCCGGACCCAGTACTTC. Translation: CASSPQGARTQYF.

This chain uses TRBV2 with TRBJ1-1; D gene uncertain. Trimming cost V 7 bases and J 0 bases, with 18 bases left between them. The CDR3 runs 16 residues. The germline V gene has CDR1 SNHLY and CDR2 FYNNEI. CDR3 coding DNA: TGTGCCAGCACCTGGCGGGCTACTGGATTGAACACTGAAGCTTTCTTT. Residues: CASTWRATGLNTEAFF.

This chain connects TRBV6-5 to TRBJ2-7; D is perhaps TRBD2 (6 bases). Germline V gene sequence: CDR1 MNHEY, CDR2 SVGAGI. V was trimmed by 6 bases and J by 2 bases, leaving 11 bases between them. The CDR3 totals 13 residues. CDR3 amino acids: CASRGGLAYEQYF. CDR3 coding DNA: TGTGCCAGCAGGGGGGGACTTGCCTACGAGCAGTACTTC.